This T cell receptor beta chain was profiled in a study of CD8 T cells in Susac syndrome. TCR beta sequencing covered blood CD8+ and CD4+ T cells. Bulk CD8+ and CD4+ cells came from magnetic negative isolation; CD8+ TEMRA by FACS. About 0.45 to 1 ug RNA was reverse transcribed with random hexamers. The immunoSEQ assay covered 54 Vbeta and 13 Jbeta segments for CDR3. TCRdb re-called the immunoSEQ multiplex PCR reads with MiXCR, one entry per CDR3 protein. The sample contains 330,000 or so distinct CDR3 sequences, approximately 85% of which appear only once. Between the trimmed V and J ends, which lost 2 bases and 10 bases, there was a span of 11 bases. The CDR3 spans 12 residues. In germline, CDR1 is MNHEY, CDR2 SVGEGT.

This chain uses TRBV6-2 or TRBV6-3 with TRBJ1-1; D remains ambiguous. The clonotype was recovered from a human donor with multiple sclerosis. The sequenced material came from CD8+ T cells from PBMCs. DNA for the CDR3: TGTGCCAGCAGTTACCCCCCCGTTGGAGCTTTCTTT. Protein: CASSYPPVGAFF.